Shown below are 26 T cell receptor beta chains from a single sample sequenced in a study of blood T cell repertoires in COVID-19. Produced via immunoSEQ multiplex PCR; TCRdb's table is partial and in-frame only. The sample holds 140,000 or so clones; around 84% are singletons and the top ten take approximately 4.6%. The source material was peripheral blood. The receptors were gathered from a human donor in a cohort sampled during active COVID-19.

This clone was found a few times. This chain joins TRBV9 and TRBJ2-5; D is uncertain. Germline CDR1 reads SGDLS; CDR2 reads YYNGEE. The CDR3 loop spans 14 amino acids. V was cut by 0 bases and J by 0 bases, with 6 bases left in between. In DNA form, the CDR3 reads TGTGCCAGCAGCGTAGCGTCGTACCAAGAGACCCAGTACTTC. This sequence encodes CASSVASYQETQYF. Full variable domain (missing parts from reference TRBV9 and TRBJ2-5): DSGVTQTPKHLITATGQRVTLRCSPRSGDLSVYWYQQSLDQGLQFLIQYYNGEERAKGNILERFSAQQFPDLHSELNLSSLELGDSALYFCASSVASYQETQYFGPGTRLLVL.

This chain connects TRBV6-4 to TRBJ2-4; TRBD1 matches 8 bases. Germline CDR1 reads MRHNA; CDR2 reads SNTAGT. V lost 4 bases and J lost 5; bases outside the gene matches: 16. The CDR3 extends over 18 amino acids. CDR3 residues: CASSGGQGQRRVENIQYF. DNA for the CDR3: TGTGCCAGCAGTGGCGGACAGGGTCAGCGGCGGGTGGAAAACATTCAGTACTTC.

The chain is built from TRBV10-3 and TRBJ2-5; TRBD1 matches at 10 bases. Unmatched junction bases numbered 12, after V lost 4 bases and J lost 4 bases. Germline values: CDR1 ENHRY, CDR2 SYGVKD. This CDR3 region has 17 residues. The CDR3 reads CAISGGTGRDRGETQYF. The CDR3 DNA reads TGTGCCATCAGTGGCGGGACAGGGAGGGACAGGGGAGAGACCCAGTACTTC.

The CDR3 DNA sequence: TGTGCCAGCAGCGAGACTAGTATGGCGCAGTATTTT. It encodes CASSETSMAQYF. This chain links TRBV9 with TRBJ2-3, with D possibly being TRBD2 (6 bases). V was cut by 3 bases and J by 10 bases, with 12 bases left in between. Germline V CDR1 and CDR2: SGDLS, YYNGEE. The CDR3 runs 12 residues.

The chain recombines TRBV18 with TRBJ2-2, with 8 positions matching TRBD2. Per the germline V gene, CDR1 is KGHSH and CDR2 is LQKENI. The V segment lost 6 bases and the J segment 2 bases; nucleotides outside the gene matches: 11. The CDR3 is 17 amino acids. CDR3 protein: CASSPKFGGDNTGELFF. CDR3 nucleotides: TGTGCCAGCTCCCCCAAATTCGGGGGGGACAACACCGGGGAGCTGTTTTTT.

V and J are TRBV24-1 and TRBJ2-3; D is perhaps TRBD1 (6 bases). CDR1 KGHDR and CDR2 SFDVKD come from the germline V gene. This CDR3 has 14 amino acids. Trimming cost V 6 bases and J 0 bases, with 9 bases left between them. The CDR3 DNA follows: TGTGCCACCAGTACAGGGCTAAGCACAGATACGCAGTATTTT. Translating it yields CATSTGLSTDTQYF.

The J gene is TRBJ2-3, the V gene TRBV19, with D possibly matching TRBD2 (5 bases). CDR3 length: 13 residues. Trimming stripped 1 base from V and 6 bases from J, with 8 bases between. Germline CDR1 reads LNHDA; CDR2 reads SQIVND (reference sequence). DNA for the CDR3: TGTGCCAGTAGTATAGGCCAGCGGGATACGCAGTATTTT. It codes for CASSIGQRDTQYF. Full variable domain (missing parts from reference TRBV19 and TRBJ2-3): DGGITQSPKYLFRKEGQNVTLSCEQNLNHDAMYWYRQDPGQGLRLIYYSQIVNDFQKGDIAEGYSVSREKKESFPLTVTSAQKNPTAFYLCASSIGQRDTQYFGPGTRLTVL.

This clone came up a few times. V usage is TRBV7-8 and J usage is TRBJ2-1; 15 bases map to TRBD2. The CDR3 consists of 18 residues. With V trimmed by 4 bases and J by 7 bases, 11 bases remained unmatched. Germline V lookup: CDR1 SGHVS, CDR2 FQNEAQ. CDR3 nucleotide sequence: TGTGCCAGCAGCTCCTGGACTAGCGGGAGGGCCAGTATTAATGAGCAGTTCTTC. Translated: CASSSWTSGRASINEQFF.

This chain connects TRBV29-1 to TRBJ1-1; D might be TRBD1 (6 bases). Trimming stripped 7 bases from V and 0 bases from J, with 12 bases between. This CDR3 has 13 residues. Looked up from germline, CDR1 is SQVTM and CDR2 is ANQGSEA. CDR3 DNA: TGCAGCGCAAGGACAGACTTGAACACTGAAGCTTTCTTT. This translates into CSARTDLNTEAFF.

This rearrangement joins TRBV6-5 to TRBJ2-7; D gene ambiguous. Germline CDR1 reads MNHEY; CDR2 reads SVGAGI. CDR3 size: 12 residues. V was trimmed by 6 bases and J by 2 bases, leaving 8 bases between them. The CDR3 loop is CASSLRTYEQYV. CDR3 in DNA: TGTGCCAGCAGCCTCAGGACCTACGAGCAGTACGTC.

The J gene is TRBJ1-2, the V gene TRBV19; D is ambiguous. Germline CDR1 LNHDA, CDR2 SQIVND (reference sequence). The CDR3 runs 12 residues. V lost 4 bases and J 1 base, leaving 4 bases between the germline ends. The CDR3 protein is CASSTINYGYTF. Here the CDR3 DNA reads TGTGCCAGTAGTACAATTAACTATGGCTACACCTTC. Full variable domain (missing parts from reference TRBV19 and TRBJ1-2): DGGITQSPKYLFRKEGQNVTLSCEQNLNHDAMYWYRQDPGQGLRLIYYSQIVNDFQKGDIAEGYSVSREKKESFPLTVTSAQKNPTAFYLCASSTINYGYTFGSGTRLTVV.

The CDR3 DNA follows: TGTGCCAGCAGCCAAATACCGGGACTAGCAGTTAATGAGCAGTTCTTC. It specifies CASSQIPGLAVNEQFF. This chain uses TRBV5-5 with TRBJ2-1, with 9 bases lining up with TRBD2. CDR3 length: 16 residues. With 4 bases clipped from V and 7 bases from J, the junction kept 12 bases outside the gene matches. Germline V lookup: CDR1 SGHKS, CDR2 YYEKEE (reference sequence).

The V and J genes are TRBV6-1 and TRBJ2-7; D ambiguous. Trimming took 0 bases from V and 6 from J, leaving 6 bases between them. This CDR3 has 12 amino acids. Germline V gene lookup returns CDR1 MNHNS and CDR2 SASEGT. The CDR3 DNA sequence: TGTGCCAGCAGTGAAGCTTCGGTCGAGCAGTACGTC. It yields the protein CASSEASVEQYV.

This chain links TRBV10-3 with TRBJ1-1; D might be TRBD1 (6 bases). V was cut by 10 bases and J by 5 bases, with 14 bases left in between. Germline V gene data show CDR1 as ENHRY and CDR2 as SYGVKD. The CDR3 runs 12 residues. CDR3 in amino acids: CASFGRGTEAFF. CDR3 coding DNA: TGTGCCAGTTTTGGTAGGGGGACTGAAGCTTTCTTT.

This chain uses TRBV11-2 with TRBJ2-5; TRBD1 matches at 7 bases. In germline, CDR1 is SGHAT, CDR2 FQNNGV. CDR3 length equals 15 residues. The J segment lost 2 bases and the V segment lost 4 bases, leaving 7 bases of the junction unmatched. The CDR3 reads CASSSGGVLQETQYF. As DNA, the CDR3 is TGTGCCAGCAGCTCAGGGGGAGTCCTTCAAGAGACCCAGTACTTC.

The chain uses TRBV2 and TRBJ2-7; possibly TRBD1 for D (5 bases). The CDR3 is 13 amino acids. V shed 6 bases and J shed 5 bases, with 14 bases lying between them. Germline CDR1 SNHLY, CDR2 FYNNEI. CDR3 DNA sequence: TGTGCCAGCAGCGGCCCTGGCAGGGACGAGCAGTACTTC. It encodes CASSGPGRDEQYF.

This rearrangement joins TRBV19 to TRBJ2-3; D might be TRBD2 (6 bases). CDR1 LNHDA and CDR2 SQIVND come from the germline V gene (reference sequence). V lost 9 bases to trimming and J lost 1 base, with 14 bases between them. The CDR3 is 14 amino acids. The CDR3 loop is CASGSGIRTDTQYF. The CDR3 nucleotides are TGTGCCAGCGGGAGCGGAATACGCACAGATACGCAGTATTTT.

The chain recombines TRBV5-1 with TRBJ2-3, with 9 bases matching TRBD2. The CDR3 contains 14 residues. Germline-derived CDR1 and CDR2 are SGHRS and YFSETQ. The V gene end was trimmed by 6 bases and the J gene end by 5 bases; junction bases not matched to a gene: 7. In DNA form, the CDR3 reads TGCGCCAGCAAGGAGCGGGGGGCCGAAGATACGCAGTATTTT. Encoded protein: CASKERGAEDTQYF.

The gene calls are TRBV20-1 and TRBJ2-1, with D perhaps TRBD2 (5 bases). V lost 3 bases and J 5 bases, leaving 17 bases between the germline ends. Germline V gives CDR1 DFQATT, CDR2 SNEGSKA (reference sequence). The CDR3 loop spans 15 amino acids. The CDR3 is CSASRPGMGNNEQFF. The CDR3 DNA follows: TGCAGTGCTAGTCGACCGGGAATGGGGAACAATGAGCAGTTCTTC.

The chain couples TRBV7-9 to TRBJ2-1; D call uncertain. Germline CDR1 SEHNR, CDR2 FQNEAQ (reference sequence). Deletions cut 5 bases from V and 4 bases from J, with 12 bases between. CDR3 length: 14 residues. In DNA, the CDR3 is TGTGCCAGCAGCCCCCCGGTGCCGTACAATGAGCAGTTCTTC. Translating gives CASSPPVPYNEQFF.

This clone was found a few times. The chain has TRBV7-2 and TRBJ1-1, with TRBD1 matching over 8 bases. The junction had 1 base not matched to a gene; V was cut back by 0 bases and J by 1 base. The germline gives CDR1 SGHTA, CDR2 FQGNSA. CDR3 length: 15 residues. CDR3 nucleotides: TGTGCCAGCAGCTTAGCCGGACAGGGGAACACTGAAGCTTTCTTT. Encoded protein: CASSLAGQGNTEAFF.

The chain uses TRBV3-1 (or the pseudogene TRBV3-2) and TRBJ2-6; D unclear. The CDR3 length is 15 residues. V lost 1 base to trimming and J lost 1 base, with 5 bases between them. CDR1 and CDR2 from the germline V gene are LGHDT and YNNKEL (reference sequence). The CDR3 protein is CASSQVRSGANVLTF. CDR3 coding DNA: TGTGCCAGCAGCCAAGTGCGTTCTGGGGCCAACGTCCTGACTTTC.

This clone has only one observation. The genes are TRBV30 and TRBJ2-2; the D gene is possibly TRBD1 (5 bases). CDR3 length: 14 residues. From germline, CDR1 is GTSNPN and CDR2 SVGIG (reference sequence). The V end lost 8 bases, the J end lost 1 base, and 14 bases lay between the germline ends. The CDR3 nucleotides read TGTGCCGGGGCAGGTGGTAGGAACACCGGGGAGCTGTTTTTT. It encodes CAGAGGRNTGELFF.

V is TRBV10-3 and J is TRBJ1-1; 7 nucleotides line up with TRBD1. In germline, CDR1 is ENHRY, CDR2 SYGVKD. The CDR3 is made up of 14 amino acids. V trimming: 2 bases; J trimming: 7 bases; junction bases outside the gene matches: 7. CDR3 amino acids: CAISERQGSGEAFF. The CDR3 DNA follows: TGTGCCATCAGTGAGCGACAGGGATCGGGTGAAGCTTTCTTT.

The V gene is TRBV28, the J gene TRBJ2-1, with no clear D. Germline CDR1 reads MDHEN; CDR2 reads SYDVKM. The CDR3 is 15 amino acids. V lost 3 bases and J lost 0, with 9 bases in between. As DNA, the CDR3 is TGTGCCAGCAGTTTGTGGGCGAGCTCCTACAATGAGCAGTTCTTC. It is translated as CASSLWASSYNEQFF.

The chain carries TRBV2 and TRBJ2-3, with 8 nucleotides matching TRBD1. Trimming removed 4 bases from V and 3 bases from J; junction bases left unmatched: 0. Germline-derived CDR1 and CDR2 are SNHLY and FYNNEI. This CDR3 has 13 amino acids. CDR3 protein: CASSGDRTDTQYF. CDR3 DNA sequence: TGTGCCAGCAGTGGGGACAGGACAGATACGCAGTATTTT.